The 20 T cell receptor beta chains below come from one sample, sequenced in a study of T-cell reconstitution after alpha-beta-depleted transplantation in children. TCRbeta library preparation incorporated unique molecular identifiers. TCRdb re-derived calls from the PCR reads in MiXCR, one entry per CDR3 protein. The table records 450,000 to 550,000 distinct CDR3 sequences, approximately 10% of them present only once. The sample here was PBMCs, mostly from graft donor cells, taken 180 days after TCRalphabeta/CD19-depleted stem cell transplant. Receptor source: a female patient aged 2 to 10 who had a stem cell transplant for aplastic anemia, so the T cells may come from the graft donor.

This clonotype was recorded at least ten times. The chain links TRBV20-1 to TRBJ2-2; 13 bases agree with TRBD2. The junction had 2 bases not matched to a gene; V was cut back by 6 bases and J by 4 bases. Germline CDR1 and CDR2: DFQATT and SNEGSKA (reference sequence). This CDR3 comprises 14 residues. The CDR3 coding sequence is TGCAGTGCCGGACTAGCGGGAGTCACCGGGGAGCTGTTTTTT. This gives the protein CSAGLAGVTGELFF.

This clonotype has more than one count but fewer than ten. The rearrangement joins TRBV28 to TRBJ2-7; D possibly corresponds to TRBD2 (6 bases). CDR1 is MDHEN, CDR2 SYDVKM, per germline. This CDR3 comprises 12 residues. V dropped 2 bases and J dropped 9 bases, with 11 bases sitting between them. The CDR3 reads CASSLPLAPQYF. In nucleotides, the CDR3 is TGTGCCAGCAGTTTACCCCTAGCGCCGCAGTACTTC. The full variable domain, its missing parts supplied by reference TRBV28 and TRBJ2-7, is DVKVTQSSRYLVKRTGEKVFLECVQDMDHENMFWYRQDPGLGLRLIYFSYDVKMKEKGDIPEGYSVSREKKERFSLILESASTNQTSMYLCASSLPLAPQYFGPGTRLTVT.

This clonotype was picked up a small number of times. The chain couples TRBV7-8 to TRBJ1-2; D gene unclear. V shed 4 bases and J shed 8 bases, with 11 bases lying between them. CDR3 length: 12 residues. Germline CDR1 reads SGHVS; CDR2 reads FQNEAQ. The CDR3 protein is CASSSPRQGYTF. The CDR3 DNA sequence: TGTGCCAGCAGCTCCCCCCGACAAGGCTACACCTTC.

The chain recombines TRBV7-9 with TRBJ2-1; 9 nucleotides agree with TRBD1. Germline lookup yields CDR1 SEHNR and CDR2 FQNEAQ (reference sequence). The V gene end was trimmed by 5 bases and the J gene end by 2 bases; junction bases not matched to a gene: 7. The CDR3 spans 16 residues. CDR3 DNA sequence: TGTGCCAGCAGCGCTCCGGGACAGGGCCCCTACAATGAGCAGTTCTTC. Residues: CASSAPGQGPYNEQFF. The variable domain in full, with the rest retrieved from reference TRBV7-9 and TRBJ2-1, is DTGVSQNPRHKITKRGQNVTFRCDPISEHNRLYWYRQTLGQGPEFLTYFQNEAQLEKSRLLSDRFSAERPKGSFSTLEIQRTEQGDSAMYLCASSAPGQGPYNEQFFGPGTRLTVL.

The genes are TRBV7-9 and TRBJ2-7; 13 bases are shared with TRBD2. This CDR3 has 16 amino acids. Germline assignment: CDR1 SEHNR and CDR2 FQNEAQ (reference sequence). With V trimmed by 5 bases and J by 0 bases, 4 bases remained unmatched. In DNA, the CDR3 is TGTGCCAGCAGCCTAGGGACTAGCGGGATCTCCTACGAGCAGTACGTC. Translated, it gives CASSLGTSGISYEQYV.

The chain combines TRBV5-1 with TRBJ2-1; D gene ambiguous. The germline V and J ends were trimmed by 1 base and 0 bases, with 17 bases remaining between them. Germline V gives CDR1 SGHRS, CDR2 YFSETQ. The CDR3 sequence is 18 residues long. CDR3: CASSLPGSGSRSYNEQFF. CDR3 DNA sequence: TGCGCCAGCAGCTTGCCCGGCTCAGGTTCCCGCTCCTACAATGAGCAGTTCTTC.

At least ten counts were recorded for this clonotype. The CDR3 region is CASSLASTGAVYNEQFF. The CDR3 DNA reads as TGTGCCAGCAGCTTAGCATCTACAGGGGCCGTATACAATGAGCAGTTCTTC. The chain employs TRBV7-2 and TRBJ2-1, with 7 bases fitting TRBD1. The germline V gene encodes CDR1 SGHTA and CDR2 FQGNSA. Germline trimming cut 0 bases from V and 4 bases from J; bases unmatched to any gene: 9. The CDR3 runs 17 residues.

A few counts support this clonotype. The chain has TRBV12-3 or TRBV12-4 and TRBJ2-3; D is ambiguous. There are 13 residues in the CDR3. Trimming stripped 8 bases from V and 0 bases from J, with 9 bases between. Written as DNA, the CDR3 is TGTGCCAGCGGGTTACCTAGCACAGATACGCAGTATTTT. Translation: CASGLPSTDTQYF.

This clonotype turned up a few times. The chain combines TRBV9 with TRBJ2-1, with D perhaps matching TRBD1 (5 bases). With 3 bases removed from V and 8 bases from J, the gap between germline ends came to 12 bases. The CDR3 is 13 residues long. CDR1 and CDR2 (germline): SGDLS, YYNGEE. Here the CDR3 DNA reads TGTGCCAGCAGCGCCCCATTGGGGCATGAGCAGTTCTTC. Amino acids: CASSAPLGHEQFF.

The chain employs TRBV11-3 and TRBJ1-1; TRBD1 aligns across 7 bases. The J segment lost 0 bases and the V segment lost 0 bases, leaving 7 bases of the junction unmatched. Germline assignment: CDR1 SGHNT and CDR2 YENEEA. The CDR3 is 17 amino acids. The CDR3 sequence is CASSLEIDRALNTEAFF. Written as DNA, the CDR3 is TGTGCCAGCAGCTTAGAAATCGACAGGGCCCTGAACACTGAAGCTTTCTTT.

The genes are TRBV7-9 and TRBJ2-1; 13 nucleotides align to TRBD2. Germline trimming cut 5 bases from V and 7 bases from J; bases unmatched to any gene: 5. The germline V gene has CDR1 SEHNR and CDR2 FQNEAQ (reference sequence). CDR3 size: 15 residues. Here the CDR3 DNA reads TGTGCCAGCAGCCCGGGACTAGCGGGACAGAATGAGCAGTTCTTC. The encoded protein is CASSPGLAGQNEQFF.

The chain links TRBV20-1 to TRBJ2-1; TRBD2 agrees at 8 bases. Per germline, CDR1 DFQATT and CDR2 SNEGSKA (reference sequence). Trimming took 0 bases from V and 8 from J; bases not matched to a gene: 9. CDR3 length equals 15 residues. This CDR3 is CSARDEGTRNDEQFF. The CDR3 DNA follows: TGCAGTGCTAGAGATGAGGGGACTAGAAACGATGAGCAGTTCTTC.

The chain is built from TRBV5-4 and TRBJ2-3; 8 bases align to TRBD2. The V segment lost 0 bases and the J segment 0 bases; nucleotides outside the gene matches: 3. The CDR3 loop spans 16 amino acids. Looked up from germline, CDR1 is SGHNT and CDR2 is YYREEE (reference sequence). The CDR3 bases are TGTGCCAGCAGCTTGGGTGGCGGGGGGAGCACAGATACGCAGTATTTT. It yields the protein CASSLGGGGSTDTQYF.

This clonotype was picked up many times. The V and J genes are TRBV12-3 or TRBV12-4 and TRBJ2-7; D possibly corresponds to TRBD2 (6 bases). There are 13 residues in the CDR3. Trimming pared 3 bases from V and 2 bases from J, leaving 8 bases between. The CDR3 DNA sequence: TGTGCCAGCAGTTTCCGGAGGGCCTACGAGCAGTACTTC. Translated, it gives CASSFRRAYEQYF.

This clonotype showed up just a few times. CDR3 in amino acids: CSASAGITEAFF. CDR3 DNA: TGCAGTGCTAGCGCAGGAATCACTGAAGCTTTCTTT. The rearrangement uses TRBV20-1 and TRBJ1-1; D unclear. This CDR3 region has 12 residues. The V gene's germline CDR1 is DFQATT and CDR2 SNEGSKA (reference sequence). Trimming took 3 bases from V and 4 from J, leaving 9 bases between them.

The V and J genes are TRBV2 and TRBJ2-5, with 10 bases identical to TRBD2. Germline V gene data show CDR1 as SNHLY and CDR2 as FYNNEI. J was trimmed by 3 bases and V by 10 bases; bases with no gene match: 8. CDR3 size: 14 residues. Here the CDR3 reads CATSTTSGKETQYF. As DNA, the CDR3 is TGTGCCACCTCGACCACTAGCGGGAAAGAGACCCAGTACTTC. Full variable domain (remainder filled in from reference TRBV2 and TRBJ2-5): EPEVTQTPSHQVTQMGQEVILRCVPISNHLYFYWYRQILGQKVEFLVSFYNNEISEKSEIFDDQFSVERPDGSNFTLKIRSTKLEDSAMYFCATSTTSGKETQYFGPGTRLLVL.

The CDR3 is CASSLSRTYFGNTIYF. The CDR3 DNA reads as TGTGCCAGCAGTCTATCCCGGACTTATTTTGGAAACACCATATATTTT. This chain uses TRBV28 with TRBJ1-3; D call uncertain. The V and J ends lost 5 bases and 3 bases respectively, with 17 bases between them. The CDR3 has 16 residues. CDR1 and CDR2 from the germline V gene are MDHEN and SYDVKM.

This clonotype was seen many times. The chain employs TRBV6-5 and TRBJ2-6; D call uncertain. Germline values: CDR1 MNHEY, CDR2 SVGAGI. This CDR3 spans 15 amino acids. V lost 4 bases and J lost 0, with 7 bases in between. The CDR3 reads CASSSVDSGANVLTF. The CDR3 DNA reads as TGTGCCAGCAGTTCCGTTGACTCTGGGGCCAACGTCCTGACTTTC.

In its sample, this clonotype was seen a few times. CDR3 nucleotides: TGTGCCAGCTCTCTTAAGGTGGAGGCCGAAGCTTTCTTT. Its protein product is CASSLKVEAEAFF. The rearrangement links TRBV12-3 or TRBV12-4 to TRBJ1-1; no clear D. The CDR3 runs 13 residues. Trimming removed 8 bases at V and 8 bases at J, with 18 bases between.

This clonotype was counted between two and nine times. The DNA of the CDR3 is TGTGCCAGCAGCTTAGCCGGACAGGGCCACTACGAGCAGTACGTC. This sequence encodes CASSLAGQGHYEQYV. The rearrangement uses TRBV7-2 and TRBJ2-7; TRBD1 agrees at 8 bases. This CDR3 is built from 15 residues. The V gene's germline CDR1 is SGHTA and CDR2 FQGNSA. J gave up 3 bases and V 0 bases, and 4 bases lay outside the gene matches.